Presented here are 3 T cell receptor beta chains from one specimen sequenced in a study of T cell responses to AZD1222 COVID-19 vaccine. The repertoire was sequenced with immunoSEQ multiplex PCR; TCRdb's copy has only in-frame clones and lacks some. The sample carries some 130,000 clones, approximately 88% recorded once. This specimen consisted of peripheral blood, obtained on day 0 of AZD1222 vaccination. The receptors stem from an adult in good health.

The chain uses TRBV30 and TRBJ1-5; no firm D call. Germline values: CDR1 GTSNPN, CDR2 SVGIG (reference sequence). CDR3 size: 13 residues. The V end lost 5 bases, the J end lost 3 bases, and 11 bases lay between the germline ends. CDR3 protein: CAWGPGYNQPQHF. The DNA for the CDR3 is TGTGCCTGGGGACCCGGGTACAATCAGCCCCAGCATTTT.

CDR3 sequence reads: CASSRRDRGNQPQHF. In DNA, the CDR3 is TGTGCCAGCAGCCGCCGGGACAGGGGCAATCAGCCCCAGCATTTT. This chain uses TRBV6-2 or TRBV6-3 with TRBJ1-5; the match to TRBD1 covers 9 bases. The length of the CDR3 is 15 residues. Germline V gene data show CDR1 as MNHEY and CDR2 as SVGEGT. The V and J ends lost 6 bases and 2 bases, in that order; junction bases with no gene match: 5.

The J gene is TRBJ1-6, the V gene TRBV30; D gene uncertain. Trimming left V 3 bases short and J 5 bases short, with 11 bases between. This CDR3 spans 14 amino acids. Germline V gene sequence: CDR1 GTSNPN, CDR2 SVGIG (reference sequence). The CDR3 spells CAWRSGYNNSPLHF. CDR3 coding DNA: TGTGCCTGGAGATCGGGCTATAATAATTCACCCCTCCACTTT. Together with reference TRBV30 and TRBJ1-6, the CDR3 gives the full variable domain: SQTIHQWPATLVQPVGSPLSLECTVEGTSNPNLYWYRQAAGRGLQLLFYSVGIGQISSEVPQNLSASRPQDRQFILSSKKLLLSDSGFYLCAWRSGYNNSPLHFGNGTRLTVT.